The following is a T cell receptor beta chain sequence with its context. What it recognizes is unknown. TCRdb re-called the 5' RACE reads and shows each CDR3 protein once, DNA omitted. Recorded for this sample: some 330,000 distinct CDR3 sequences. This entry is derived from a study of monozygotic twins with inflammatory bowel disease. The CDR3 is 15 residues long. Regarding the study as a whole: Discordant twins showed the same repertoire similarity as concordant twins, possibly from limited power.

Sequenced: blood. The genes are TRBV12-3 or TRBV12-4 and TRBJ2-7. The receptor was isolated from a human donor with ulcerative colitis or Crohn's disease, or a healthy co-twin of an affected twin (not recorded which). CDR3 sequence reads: CASSPGSGGSYEQYF.